This is a list of T cell receptor beta chains from one sample in a study of OX40 agonist ivuxolimab in advanced cancers. Sequencing used immunoSEQ multiplex PCR; TCRdb keeps in-frame clones, though not all of them. The repertoire holds 70,000 or so clones, with roughly nine tenths as singletons. The sample in question was CD4+ or CD8+ T cells sorted from blood, obtained in a trial of the OX40 agonist ivuxolimab. The receptors stem from an adult with an advanced solid tumor such as melanoma, head and neck, liver or kidney cancer. The CDR3 runs from the conserved cysteine through the conserved F or W. A D gene is named only where the DNA matches it firmly. Part of the rows lack a size; the others show once, few, many or a class for expanded clones.

J: TRBJ2-7
D: TRBD1
V: TRBV6-6
size: .
DNA: TGTGCCAGCAGTTACACCCCGGGACAGGCTTTCCACGAGCAGTACTTC
CDR3: CASSYTPGQAFHEQYF

J: TRBJ2-1
D: TRBD2
V: TRBV10-2
size: few
DNA: TGCGCCAGCGGGGTTAGCGGGGGGCAGAGGGAGCAGTTCTTC
CDR3: CASGVSGGQREQFF

J: TRBJ2-7
D: .
V: TRBV9
size: .
DNA: TGTGCCAGCAGCGTAGACGCAGGGGGGAGGTACGAGCAGTACTTC
CDR3: CASSVDAGGRYEQYF

J: TRBJ1-2
D: .
V: TRBV9
size: .
DNA: TGTGCCAGCAGCGTAGCGGGCAGGTTCTATGGCTACACCTTC
CDR3: CASSVAGRFYGYTF

J: TRBJ2-7
D: .
V: TRBV9
size: .
DNA: TGTGCCAGCAGCGTAGGACTTCCTCCGGGGGAGCAGTACTTC
CDR3: CASSVGLPPGEQYF

J: TRBJ1-5
D: .
V: TRBV27
size: .
DNA: TGTGCCAGCAGTTCCGGCGAGAGCAATCAGCCCCAGCATTTT
CDR3: CASSSGESNQPQHF

J: TRBJ2-7
D: .
V: TRBV6-1
size: .
DNA: TGTGCCAGCAGTGAAAGAGGGTCAGGGGCCGAGCAGTACTTC
CDR3: CASSERGSGAEQYF

J: TRBJ1-6
D: .
V: TRBV2
size: .
DNA: TGTGCCAGCAGTGAAAGGGCGGTTCAGAATAATTCACCCCTCCACTTT
CDR3: CASSERAVQNNSPLHF

J: TRBJ1-6
D: .
V: TRBV2
size: .
DNA: TGTGCCAGCAGACCCGAGGGGAACCGAAATTCACCCCTCCACTTT
CDR3: CASRPEGNRNSPLHF

J: TRBJ2-1
D: TRBD1
V: TRBV19
size: .
DNA: TGTGCCAGTAGTATAGACAGGGGGCGTAATGAGCAGTTCTTC
CDR3: CASSIDRGRNEQFF

J: TRBJ2-5
D: TRBD2
V: TRBV29-1
size: .
DNA: TGCAGCGTCGGCCCGACTAGCGGAGAGACCCAGTACTTC
CDR3: CSVGPTSGETQYF

J: TRBJ1-1
D: .
V: TRBV10-2
size: once
DNA: TGCGCCAGCAGCGCAGCAGTGAACACTGAAGCTTTCTTT
CDR3: CASSAAVNTEAFF

J: TRBJ1-2
D: TRBD1
V: TRBV4-1
size: .
DNA: TGCGCCAGCAGCTCCAGGGGGAGAGCCTATGGCTACACCTTC
CDR3: CASSSRGRAYGYTF

J: TRBJ2-3
D: TRBD2
V: TRBV7-9
size: .
DNA: TGTGCCAGCAGCTCCGGGACTAGCGGGAGCGCAGATACGCAGTATTTT
CDR3: CASSSGTSGSADTQYF

J: TRBJ1-3
D: TRBD1
V: TRBV5-1
size: .
DNA: TGCGCCAGCAGCTTGGATGACAGGGGGCGCGGAAACACCATATATTTT
CDR3: CASSLDDRGRGNTIYF

J: TRBJ1-6
D: .
V: TRBV5-4
size: .
DNA: TGTGCCAGCACCCTAAACAGAACCCCAAATTCACCCCTCCACTTT
CDR3: CASTLNRTPNSPLHF

J: TRBJ2-3
D: .
V: TRBV4-3
size: once
DNA: TGCGCCAGCAGCCTGCACGGGACCGGTGTTTCAGATACGCAGTATTTT
CDR3: CASSLHGTGVSDTQYF

J: TRBJ2-7
D: .
V: TRBV21-1
size: once
DNA: TGTGCCAGCCTAAAGACTAGCGGCTCCTACGAGCAGTACTTC
CDR3: CASLKTSGSYEQYF

J: TRBJ2-5
D: TRBD1
V: TRBV27
size: .
DNA: TGTGCCAGCAGTGGACCACAGGGGCTTAATCGAGAGACCCAGTACTTC
CDR3: CASSGPQGLNRETQYF

J: TRBJ2-1
D: TRBD2
V: TRBV15
size: .
DNA: TGTGCCACCAGCAGAGGTGTACGTCTAGCGGACTCCTCCTACAATGAGCAGTTCTTC
CDR3: CATSRGVRLADSSYNEQFF

J: TRBJ1-4
D: TRBD1
V: TRBV7-2
size: .
DNA: TGTGCCAGCAGCCTCGGGACAGGGTGGGAAAAACTGTTTTTT
CDR3: CASSLGTGWEKLFF

J: TRBJ2-3
D: TRBD2
V: TRBV11-3
size: .
DNA: TGTGCCAGCAGCTTTCATCTAGCGGGAAGGTCCGATACGCAGTATTTT
CDR3: CASSFHLAGRSDTQYF

J: TRBJ1-1
D: .
V: TRBV2
size: .
DNA: TGTGCCAGCAAGGCAGATAGGAACACTGAAGCTTTCTTT
CDR3: CASKADRNTEAFF

J: TRBJ2-2
D: .
V: TRBV11-2
size: few
DNA: TGTGCCAGCAGCTTGGGAGGAACCGCCGGGGAGCTGTTTTTT
CDR3: CASSLGGTAGELFF

J: TRBJ2-5
D: TRBD2
V: TRBV7-2
size: once
DNA: TGTGCCAGCAGCTTAAGCGGGGGGGCTGGTGAGACCCAGTACTTC
CDR3: CASSLSGGAGETQYF

J: TRBJ1-1
D: .
V: TRBV7-8
size: .
DNA: TGTGCCAGCACCCCTTCCCGTAACAGGGTCGGCGCTGAAGCTTTCTTT
CDR3: CASTPSRNRVGAEAFF

J: TRBJ2-5
D: .
V: TRBV7-8
size: .
DNA: TGTGCCAGCAGCTTAGTTGGCCCCAGGGAGAGGCGTCGGGAGACCCAGTACTTC
CDR3: CASSLVGPRERRRETQYF

J: TRBJ2-7
D: .
V: TRBV19
size: .
DNA: TGTGCCAGTAGCCGGACGTCTACGTCCGAGCAGTACTTC
CDR3: CASSRTSTSEQYF

J: TRBJ2-3
D: .
V: TRBV9
size: .
DNA: TGTGCCAGCAGCGTAGGTGGGGATACGCAGTATTTT
CDR3: CASSVGGDTQYF

J: TRBJ2-3
D: TRBD2
V: TRBV5-6
size: .
DNA: TGTGCCAGCAGCCGGCGGGCTAGCGGGGATAGCACAGATACGCAGTATTTT
CDR3: CASSRRASGDSTDTQYF

J: TRBJ2-7
D: TRBD1
V: TRBV5-6
size: .
DNA: TGTGCCAGCAGCTTTTGGACAGGGAACGAGCAGTACTTC
CDR3: CASSFWTGNEQYF

J: TRBJ1-1
D: .
V: TRBV19
size: .
DNA: TGTGCCAGTATCCCAAATATAAACAGGGAATCTGAAGCTTTCTTT
CDR3: CASIPNINRESEAFF

J: TRBJ1-1
D: .
V: TRBV2
size: .
DNA: TGTGCCAGCAGTGAAGCGCAGGCAGGGAACACTGAAGCTTTCTTT
CDR3: CASSEAQAGNTEAFF

J: TRBJ1-4
D: TRBD1
V: TRBV19
size: .
DNA: TGTGCCAGTAGTACCCAAGGGGGCCCTAATGAAAAACTGTTTTTT
CDR3: CASSTQGGPNEKLFF

J: TRBJ2-7
D: TRBD1
V: TRBV27
size: few
DNA: TGTGCCAGCAGTAAGGACAGGGCCTCCTACGAGCAGTACTTC
CDR3: CASSKDRASYEQYF

J: TRBJ1-1
D: TRBD1
V: TRBV7-9
size: .
DNA: TGTGCCAGCAGCCCCTCGACAGGGGGCGAGACTGAAGCTTTCTTT
CDR3: CASSPSTGGETEAFF

J: TRBJ2-5
D: TRBD1
V: TRBV10-2
size: .
DNA: TGCGCCAGCGGTTGGGACAGCCAAGAGACCCAGTACTTC
CDR3: CASGWDSQETQYF